Shown below are 20 T cell receptor beta chains from a single sample sequenced in a study of CD8 T cells in Susac syndrome. Random hexamers primed reverse transcription of roughly 0.5 to 1 ug RNA. TCRdb passed the immunoSEQ multiplex PCR reads through MiXCR, listing each CDR3 protein once. The table records approximately 150,000 distinct CDR3 sequences, 90% to 95% of them present only once. Sequenced sample: CD4+ T cells from PBMCs. The receptors were gathered from a human donor with multiple sclerosis.

The rearrangement links TRBV4-3 to TRBJ2-4; the match to TRBD2 covers 9 bases. CDR1 and CDR2 from the germline V gene are LGHNA and YSLEER. Trimming at V came to 1 base and at J to 8 bases, leaving 6 bases not matched to a gene. The CDR3 extends over 15 amino acids. CDR3 sequence: CASSQGGLAAYIQYF. The CDR3 region has the DNA TGCGCCAGCAGCCAAGGGGGACTAGCCGCGTACATTCAGTACTTC.

This clonotype was found once. The CDR3 bases are TGTGCCTGGAGTGTGAGGGGACACCGGCCCATTTCACCCCTCCACTTT. Protein sequence: CAWSVRGHRPISPLHF. The chain joins TRBV30 to TRBJ1-6; a weak D match, TRBD1 (6 bases). CDR1 is GTSNPN and CDR2 is SVGIG in the germline V gene (reference sequence). V lost 0 bases and J lost 9, with 18 bases in between. This CDR3 has 16 residues.

This chain links TRBV6-2 or TRBV6-3 with TRBJ2-5; 8 positions agree with TRBD2. The trim removed 0 bases at V and 7 bases at J, leaving 10 bases unmatched. Per germline, CDR1 MNHEY and CDR2 SVGEGT. The CDR3 totals 16 residues. The CDR3 reads CASSYSPSGSWRTQYF. CDR3 DNA sequence: TGTGCCAGCAGTTACTCGCCCAGCGGGAGTTGGCGGACCCAGTACTTC.

The CDR3 spells CATSPGGLQETQYF. The CDR3 coding sequence is TGTGCCACCAGCCCAGGGGGGCTCCAAGAGACCCAGTACTTC. V and J are TRBV24-1 and TRBJ2-5; the D gene is possibly TRBD1 (7 bases). The CDR3 is made up of 14 amino acids. Germline values: CDR1 KGHDR, CDR2 SFDVKD. V was clipped by 7 bases and J by 1 base, with 12 bases between them.

The V and J genes are TRBV12-3 or TRBV12-4 and TRBJ1-4, with D possibly TRBD1 on 5 matching bases. Deletions cut 2 bases from V and 7 bases from J, with 14 bases between. CDR3 length: 15 amino acids. Written as DNA, the CDR3 is TGTGCCAGCAGTTTATCGTCGCGAGGGGTTGAAAAACTGTTTTTT. Protein: CASSLSSRGVEKLFF.

The rearrangement joins TRBV7-2 to TRBJ2-2, with 16 bases identical to TRBD2. The CDR3 has 16 residues. V was pared by 4 bases and J by 6 bases, with 2 bases of the junction left unmatched. Germline V gene lookup returns CDR1 SGHTA and CDR2 FQGNSA. This CDR3 reads CASSSGTSGGAGELFF. In DNA form, the CDR3 reads TGTGCCAGCAGCTCCGGGACTAGCGGGGGGGCCGGGGAGCTGTTTTTT.

The chain recombines TRBV7-9 with TRBJ1-6, with 7 bases identical to TRBD1. Losses at the gene ends were 3 bases for V and 12 bases for J; bases not matched to a gene: 17. Germline V gene data show CDR1 as SEHNR and CDR2 as FQNEAQ (reference sequence). This CDR3 comprises 17 residues. The CDR3 DNA is TGTGCCAGCAGCTTGCGACAGGGCACCTCCTCAATTCAACCCCTCCACTTT. This translates into CASSLRQGTSSIQPLHF.

This clonotype showed up just a few times. The chain is built from TRBV15 and TRBJ2-7, with D possibly matching TRBD2 (5 bases). V was cut by 5 bases and J by 0 bases, with 8 bases left in between. Per the germline V gene, CDR1 is LNHNV and CDR2 is YYDKDF (reference sequence). The CDR3 contains 13 residues. The CDR3 DNA reads TGTGCCACCAGCCGGGATAGCTCCTACGAGCAGTACTTC. Translated, it gives CATSRDSSYEQYF.

This chain connects TRBV6-1 to TRBJ2-7; 7 nucleotides match TRBD1. This CDR3 spans 14 amino acids. CDR1 is MNHNS and CDR2 is SASEGT in the germline V gene. Trimming cost V 4 bases and J 2 bases; bases outside gene matches: 5. The CDR3 spells CASSGQGIPYEQYF. CDR3 nucleotides: TGTGCCAGCAGTGGACAGGGAATCCCCTACGAGCAGTACTTC.

V is TRBV3-1 and J is TRBJ2-1; 11 nucleotides align to TRBD2. The CDR3 runs 16 residues. After removal of 5 bases from V and 8 bases from J, the junction contained 11 bases not matched to a gene. Per the germline V gene, CDR1 is LGHDT and CDR2 is YNNKEL (reference sequence). The CDR3 here is CASSEWTSGPHDEQFF. The CDR3 nucleotides are TGTGCCAGCAGCGAATGGACTAGCGGGCCACACGATGAGCAGTTCTTC.

The chain joins TRBV4-1 to TRBJ2-1; D is uncertain. Trimming took 4 bases from V and 8 from J, leaving 15 bases between them. This CDR3 has 14 residues. Germline V gene lookup returns CDR1 MGHRA and CDR2 YSYEKL. The chain's CDR3 is CASSPLGSLYEQFF. The CDR3 nucleotides read TGCGCCAGCAGCCCTCTCGGGTCCCTCTATGAGCAGTTCTTC.

This chain links TRBV19 with TRBJ1-1, with unresolved D. Deletions cut 5 bases from V and 0 bases from J, with 10 bases between. Germline assignment: CDR1 LNHDA and CDR2 SQIVND (reference sequence). This CDR3 has 14 residues. This CDR3 reads CASSPGSMNTEAFF. CDR3 bases: TGTGCCAGTAGTCCGGGTAGCATGAACACTGAAGCTTTCTTT.

The chain joins TRBV18 to TRBJ1-6; maybe TRBD1 (5 bases). This CDR3 spans 14 amino acids. CDR1 is KGHSH, CDR2 LQKENI, per germline. The ends were cut back, 3 bases at V and 10 bases at J, with 13 bases in the middle. CDR3: CASSPGAGRSPLHF. The CDR3 DNA is TGTGCCAGCTCACCTGGGGCAGGGAGGTCACCCCTCCACTTT.

This rearrangement joins TRBV28 to TRBJ1-2; 7 bases fit TRBD1. V was pared by 10 bases and J by 8 bases, with 13 bases of the junction left unmatched. Germline CDR1 and CDR2: MDHEN and SYDVKM. CDR3 length: 13 amino acids. The CDR3 loop is CAIQQQGVRGYTF. In nucleotides, the CDR3 is TGTGCCATCCAACAGCAGGGGGTCAGGGGCTACACCTTC.

The chain joins TRBV12-3 or TRBV12-4 to TRBJ1-5; TRBD1 aligns across 8 bases. V was clipped by 6 bases and J by 5 bases; unmatched bases: 6. The CDR3 length is 14 residues. The CDR3 here is CASRPGQGDQPQHF. CDR3 nucleotides: TGTGCCAGCAGACCCGGACAGGGCGATCAGCCCCAGCATTTT.

The J gene is TRBJ2-7, the V gene TRBV20-1, with D unresolved. The V end lost 6 bases, the J end lost 0 bases, and 6 bases lay between the germline ends. Per germline, CDR1 DFQATT and CDR2 SNEGSKA (reference sequence). The CDR3 runs to 11 residues. CDR3 sequence: CSAGGSYEQYF. For the CDR3, the DNA is TGCAGTGCAGGCGGCTCCTACGAGCAGTACTTC.

The V call is TRBV11-2, the J call TRBJ1-1; weak D call: TRBD1 (6 bases). Looked up from germline, CDR1 is SGHAT and CDR2 is FQNNGV. V dropped 4 bases and J dropped 4 bases, with 13 bases sitting between them. The CDR3 extends over 14 amino acids. The CDR3 DNA sequence: TGTGCCAGCAGCTGGACCGAGGGGGGCACTGAAGCTTTCTTT. Translation: CASSWTEGGTEAFF.

Here the CDR3 DNA reads TGTGCCAGCAGCCACCGGGGCGGATGGGCTGAAGCTTTCTTT. This encodes CASSHRGGWAEAFF. The V gene is TRBV28, the J gene TRBJ1-1; D might be TRBD1 (5 bases). V was cut by 6 bases and J by 6 bases, with 17 bases left in between. CDR3 length: 14 amino acids. The germline CDR1 and CDR2 sequences are MDHEN and SYDVKM.

V and J are TRBV2 and TRBJ2-5, with 8 bases lining up with TRBD2. CDR1 and CDR2 (germline): SNHLY, FYNNEI. This CDR3 region has 12 residues. Trimming at V came to 10 bases and at J to 2 bases, leaving 3 bases not matched to a gene. The CDR3 spells CAIGLAQETQYF. DNA of the CDR3: TGTGCCATCGGACTAGCACAAGAGACCCAGTACTTC.

This clonotype was seen a handful of times. V and J are TRBV28 and TRBJ1-2; D gene unclear. The CDR3 spans 13 residues. CDR1 is MDHEN and CDR2 is SYDVKM in the germline V gene. Trimming removed 4 bases at V and 4 bases at J, with 10 bases between. In DNA form, the CDR3 reads TGTGCCAGCAGTTCAGGACGGTCCTATGGCTACACCTTC. Its translation is CASSSGRSYGYTF.